This entry is about one TCR beta chain. This clone was observed a few times. No base-level quality is on record; no much larger clone is a single base apart. The sample originates from a study of blood T cell repertoires in acute mononucleosis (dated by TCRdb to about 2020). General notes on the study: To capture the memory response, convalescent samples were obtained between 5 and 8 months after the acute presentation. The mean blood EBV load was 3.8 log10 genome copies per million B cells in acute infection and over 2 at convalescence.

Per the publication, the time point label means: convalescence about 6 months (5-8 months) after acute presentation (visit 7). Over the course of primary infection, this study followed CD8 T cell responses against two immunodominant EBV epitopes, BRLF1 109 (YVL-BR) and BMLF1 280 (GLC-BM). A positive serum heterophile antibody test together with EBV viral capsid antigen-specific IgM pointed to primary EBV infection. As a first step, magnetic positive selection (MACS) was used to enrich total CD8 T cells from the PBMCs. Live CD3+ CD8+ tetramer+ cells were sorted on a FACSAria III to over 95% purity. Cell sorting used a PE-conjugated tetramer carrying the BMLF1 280-288 peptide. After tetramer sorting, TCR repertoires of EBV epitope-specific CD8 T cells were deep-sequenced directly ex vivo at acute infection and at convalescence. The donors were three individuals between roughly 18 and 29 years old who had clinical acute infectious mononucleosis and laboratory evidence of primary EBV infection. Heparinized peripheral blood was collected when donors presented clinically with mononucleosis symptoms and again about 6 months afterward. PBMCs were isolated by Ficoll-Paque density gradient centrifugation.

V is reduced by 4 bases and J by 4 bases, leaving a spacing of 19 bases between them. The germline V gene (reference sequence) provides CDR1 MNHNY and CDR2 SVGAGI. The CDR3 sequence holds 16 residues, the cysteine and phenylalanine included. The entry retains the CDR3 DNA only, 48 bases that are in frame from base 1. The full study reports these points: Just approximately 9.3% of the unique acute clonotypes remained in convalescence, but these persisting clonotypes accounted for most of the response, and new, diverse de novo clonotypes seemingly replaced the other acute clonotypes. Both chains seemed to play a part in GLC-BM selection, with public TCRbeta motifs on BV14-BJ2 and BV20-BJ1 appearing together with a TCRalpha motif on AV5-AJ31. The low acute-to-convalescent clonotype overlap might be partly explained by sampling error, because only a fraction of each donor's blood was analyzed. Only a few donors were included in the cohort, so group averages were based on very few individuals.

Total RNA from at least 8,000 sorted tetramer+ CD8 T cells was reverse transcribed into cDNA for TCR profiling. CDR3 regions were amplified by PCR with primers annealing to V and J regions, adding unique molecular identifiers to track templates. The immunoSEQ platform, including its sequencing and error-correction standards, was used to profile TCRalpha and TCRbeta chains. On the study's bioinformatics: Clonal copy numbers were corrected for sequencing and PCR errors, and CDR3s were defined per IMGT conventions. Analysis was restricted to productive rearrangements and performed with immunoSEQ Analyzer versions 2.0 and 3.0, while gene-pairing frequencies underwent further processing in Microsoft Excel. Circos plots were used to visualize V-J pairings, and MEME plus a custom motifSearch program were used to find CDR3 motifs. The probability of generation of TCR sequences was calculated using the OLGA algorithm. Clonotypes seen at both visits were called persistent; those seen only acutely were nonpersistent; those seen only at convalescence were de novo. An amino acid clonotype used by more than one donor was defined as a public TCR. Imported from immuneACCESS, the table was reduced by TCRdb to in-frame sequences with V and J called. These copies leave out some clones; in studies compared against another copy, an unresolved V gene accounts for under half, and the cause of the remainder is not known. V and J calls and clone size are as listed in that table; D and trimming were resolved from the DNA. A total of some 1,800 clones appear in this sample, 20% to 25% of them only once. The top ten constitute roughly a quarter of the sample.

The source was EBV GLC epitope tetramer+ CD8+ T cells sorted from PBMCs, collected during convalescence from infectious mononucleosis. The cell subset or site tag for this specimen amounts to: CD8 T cells binding tetramer with EBV BMLF1 280-288 peptide (GLC-BM). The sequence came from a woman in her late teens or twenties with infectious mononucleosis caused by EBV. The sequence links TRBV6-6 to TRBJ1-2; possibly the D gene is TRBD1, per 5 matching bases. The bases read TGTGCCAGCAGTTTAGCGCTTGGGGGACCCAGCTATGGCTACACCTTC. It translates to CASSLALGGPSYGYTF.